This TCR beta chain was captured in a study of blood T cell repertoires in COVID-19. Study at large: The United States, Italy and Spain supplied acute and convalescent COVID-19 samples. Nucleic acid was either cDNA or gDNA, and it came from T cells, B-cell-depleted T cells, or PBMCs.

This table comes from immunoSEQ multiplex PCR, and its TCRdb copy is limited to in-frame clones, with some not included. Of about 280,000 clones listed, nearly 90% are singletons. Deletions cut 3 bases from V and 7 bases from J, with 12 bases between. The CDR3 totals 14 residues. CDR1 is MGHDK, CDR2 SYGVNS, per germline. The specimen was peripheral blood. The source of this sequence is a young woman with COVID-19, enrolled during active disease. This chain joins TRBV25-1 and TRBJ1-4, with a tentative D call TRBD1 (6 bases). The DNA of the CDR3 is TGTGCCAGCAGTGATCCAGGGGTTGGTGAAAAACTGTTTTTT. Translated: CASSDPGVGEKLFF.